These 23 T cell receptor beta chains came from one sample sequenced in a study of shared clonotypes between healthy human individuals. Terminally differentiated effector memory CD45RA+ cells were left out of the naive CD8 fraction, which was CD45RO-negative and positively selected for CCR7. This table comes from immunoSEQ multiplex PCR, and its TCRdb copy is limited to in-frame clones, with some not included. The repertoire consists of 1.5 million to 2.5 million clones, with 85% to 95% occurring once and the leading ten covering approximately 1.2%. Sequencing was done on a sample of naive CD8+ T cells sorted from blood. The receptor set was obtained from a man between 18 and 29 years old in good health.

In DNA, the CDR3 is TGCGCCAGCAGCCTCATTGGGGGTGACGAGCAGTACTTC. It is translated as CASSLIGGDEQYF. The V gene is TRBV4-1, the J gene TRBJ2-7; D possibly uses TRBD1 or TRBD2 (5 bases each). Germline CDR1 MGHRA, CDR2 YSYEKL. V was pared by 4 bases and J by 5 bases, with 12 bases between. CDR3 length: 13 amino acids.

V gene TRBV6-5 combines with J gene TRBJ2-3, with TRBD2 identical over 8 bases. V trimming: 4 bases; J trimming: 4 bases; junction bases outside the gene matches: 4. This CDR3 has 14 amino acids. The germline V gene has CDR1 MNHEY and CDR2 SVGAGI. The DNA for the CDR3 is TGTGCCAGCAGTTTTCGGGAGGGGGCAGATACGCAGTATTTT. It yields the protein CASSFREGADTQYF.

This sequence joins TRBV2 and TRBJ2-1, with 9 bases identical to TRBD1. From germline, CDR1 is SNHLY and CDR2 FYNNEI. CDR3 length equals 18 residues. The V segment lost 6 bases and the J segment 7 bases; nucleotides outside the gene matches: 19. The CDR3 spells CASSHDYEWDRVINEQFF. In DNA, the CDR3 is TGTGCCAGCAGCCACGACTACGAGTGGGACAGGGTGATTAATGAGCAGTTCTTC.

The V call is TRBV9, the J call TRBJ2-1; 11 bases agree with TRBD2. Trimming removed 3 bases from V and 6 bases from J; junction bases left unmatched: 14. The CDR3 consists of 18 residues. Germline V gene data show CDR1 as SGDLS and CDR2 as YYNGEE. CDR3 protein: CASSGSVSGGAPGNEQFF. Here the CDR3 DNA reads TGTGCCAGCAGCGGATCGGTTAGCGGGGGGGCCCCAGGCAATGAGCAGTTCTTC.

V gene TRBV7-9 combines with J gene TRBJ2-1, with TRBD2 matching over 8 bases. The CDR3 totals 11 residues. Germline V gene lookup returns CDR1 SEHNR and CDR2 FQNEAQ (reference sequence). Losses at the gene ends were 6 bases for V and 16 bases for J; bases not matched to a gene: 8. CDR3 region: CASRRGLEDFF. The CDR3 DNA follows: TGTGCCAGCAGGAGGGGACTAGAGGACTTCTTC.

The DNA of the CDR3 is TGTGCCAGCCCACTAGCGGGAGGGCCAGATGAGCAGTTCTTC. It is translated as CASPLAGGPDEQFF. The rearrangement joins TRBV25-1 to TRBJ2-1, with TRBD2 identical over 13 bases. This CDR3 region has 14 residues. Germline values: CDR1 MGHDK, CDR2 SYGVNS. Trimming removed 8 bases from V and 8 bases from J; junction bases left unmatched: 6.

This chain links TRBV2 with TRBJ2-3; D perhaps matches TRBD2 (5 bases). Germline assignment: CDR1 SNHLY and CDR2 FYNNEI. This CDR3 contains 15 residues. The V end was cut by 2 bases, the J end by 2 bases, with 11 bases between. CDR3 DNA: TGTGCCAGCAGTGAACAGAGCGGTGTCACAGATACGCAGTATTTT. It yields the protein CASSEQSGVTDTQYF.

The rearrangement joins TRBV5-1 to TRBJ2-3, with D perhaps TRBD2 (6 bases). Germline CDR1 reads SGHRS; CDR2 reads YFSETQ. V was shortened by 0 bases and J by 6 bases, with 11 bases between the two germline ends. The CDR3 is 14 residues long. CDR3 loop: CASSLVAGGDTQYF. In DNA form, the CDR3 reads TGCGCCAGCAGCTTGGTCGCTGGGGGGGATACGCAGTATTTT.

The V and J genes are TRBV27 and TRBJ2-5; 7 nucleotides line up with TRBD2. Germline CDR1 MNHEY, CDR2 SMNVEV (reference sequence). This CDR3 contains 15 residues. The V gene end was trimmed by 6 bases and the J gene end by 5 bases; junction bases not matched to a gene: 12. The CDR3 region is CASRSVGGSWETQYF. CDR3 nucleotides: TGTGCCAGCAGATCCGTGGGGGGGTCCTGGGAGACCCAGTACTTC.

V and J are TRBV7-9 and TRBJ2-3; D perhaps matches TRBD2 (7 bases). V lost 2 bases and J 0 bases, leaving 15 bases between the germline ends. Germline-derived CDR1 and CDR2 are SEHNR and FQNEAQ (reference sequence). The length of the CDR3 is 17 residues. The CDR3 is CASSLFVGGPSTDTQYF. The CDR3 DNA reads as TGTGCCAGCAGCTTATTTGTCGGGGGGCCTAGCACAGATACGCAGTATTTT. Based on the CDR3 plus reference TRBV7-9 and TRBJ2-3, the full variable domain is DTGVSQNPRHKITKRGQNVTFRCDPISEHNRLYWYRQTLGQGPEFLTYFQNEAQLEKSRLLSDRFSAERPKGSFSTLEIQRTEQGDSAMYLCASSLFVGGPSTDTQYFGPGTRLTVL.

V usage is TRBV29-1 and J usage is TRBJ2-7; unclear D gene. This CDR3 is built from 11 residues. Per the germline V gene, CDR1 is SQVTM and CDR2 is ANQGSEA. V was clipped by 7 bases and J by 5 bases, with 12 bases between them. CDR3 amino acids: CSAEGDDEQYF. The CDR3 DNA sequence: TGCAGCGCCGAAGGAGACGACGAGCAGTACTTC.

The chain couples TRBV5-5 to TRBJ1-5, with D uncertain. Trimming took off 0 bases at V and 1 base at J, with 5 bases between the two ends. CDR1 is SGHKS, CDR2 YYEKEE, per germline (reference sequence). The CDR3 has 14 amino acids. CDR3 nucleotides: TGTGCCAGCAGCTTGGGACGCAGCAATCAGCCCCAGCATTTT. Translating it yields CASSLGRSNQPQHF.

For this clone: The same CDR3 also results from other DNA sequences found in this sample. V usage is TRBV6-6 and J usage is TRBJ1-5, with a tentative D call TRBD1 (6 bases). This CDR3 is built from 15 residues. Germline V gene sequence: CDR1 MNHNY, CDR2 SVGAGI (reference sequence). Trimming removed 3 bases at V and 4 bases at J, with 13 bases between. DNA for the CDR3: TGTGCCAGCAGTTATTCCCTCCAGGGGAATCAGCCCCAGCATTTT. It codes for CASSYSLQGNQPQHF.

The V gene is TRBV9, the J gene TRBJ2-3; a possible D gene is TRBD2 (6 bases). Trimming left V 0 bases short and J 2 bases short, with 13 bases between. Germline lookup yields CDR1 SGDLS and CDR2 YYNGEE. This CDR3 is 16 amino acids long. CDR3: CASSVEGLSNTDTQYF. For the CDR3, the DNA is TGTGCCAGCAGCGTAGAAGGACTATCGAACACAGATACGCAGTATTTT.

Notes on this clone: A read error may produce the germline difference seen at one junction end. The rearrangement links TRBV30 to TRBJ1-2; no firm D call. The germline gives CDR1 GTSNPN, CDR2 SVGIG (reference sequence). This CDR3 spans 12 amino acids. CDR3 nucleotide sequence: TGTGCCTGGAGTGTCTATAACAATGGCTACACCTTC. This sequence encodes CAWSVYNNGYTF.

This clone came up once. The CDR3 DNA is TGTGCCTGGGGTGGGGACACCCGGGGCGAGCAGTACTTC. Its protein product is CAWGGDTRGEQYF. This sequence joins TRBV30 and TRBJ2-7; D might be TRBD1 (6 bases). V dropped 5 bases and J dropped 6 bases, with 17 bases sitting between them. Germline V CDR1 and CDR2: GTSNPN, SVGIG (reference sequence). CDR3 length: 13 residues.

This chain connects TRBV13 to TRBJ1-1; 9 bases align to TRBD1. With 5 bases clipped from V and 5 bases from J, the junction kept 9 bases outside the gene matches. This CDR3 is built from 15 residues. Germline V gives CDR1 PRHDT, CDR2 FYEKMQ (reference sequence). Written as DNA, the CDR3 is TGTGCCAGCAGCGGGATCCGACAGGGGGGGACTGAAGCTTTCTTT. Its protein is CASSGIRQGGTEAFF.

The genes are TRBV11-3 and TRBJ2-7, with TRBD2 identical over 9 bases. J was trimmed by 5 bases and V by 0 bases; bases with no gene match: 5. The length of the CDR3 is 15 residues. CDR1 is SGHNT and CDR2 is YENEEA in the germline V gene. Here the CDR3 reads CASSLDASGIDEQYF. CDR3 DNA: TGTGCCAGCAGCTTAGATGCTAGCGGGATTGACGAGCAGTACTTC.

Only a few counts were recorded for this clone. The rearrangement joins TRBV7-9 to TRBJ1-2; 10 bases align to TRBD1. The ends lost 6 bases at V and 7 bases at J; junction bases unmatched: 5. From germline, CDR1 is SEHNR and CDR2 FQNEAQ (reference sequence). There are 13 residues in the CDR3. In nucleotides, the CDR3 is TGTGCCAGCAGACCACGGACAGGGGGTGGCTACACCTTC. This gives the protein CASRPRTGGGYTF.

The DNA for the CDR3 is TGTGCCTGGAGTTACGAGAGCTCCTACGAGCAGTACTTC. It yields the protein CAWSYESSYEQYF. This chain links TRBV30 with TRBJ2-7; the D is unclear. The CDR3 is made up of 13 amino acids. V lost 2 bases and J 0 bases, leaving 8 bases between the germline ends. The germline V gene encodes CDR1 GTSNPN and CDR2 SVGIG (reference sequence).

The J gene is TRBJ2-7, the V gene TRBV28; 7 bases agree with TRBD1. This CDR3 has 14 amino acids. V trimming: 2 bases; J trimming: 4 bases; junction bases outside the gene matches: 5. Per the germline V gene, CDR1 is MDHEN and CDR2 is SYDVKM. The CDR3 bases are TGTGCCAGCAGTTTAGCCGGGACAGAGTACGAGCAGTACTTC. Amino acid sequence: CASSLAGTEYEQYF.

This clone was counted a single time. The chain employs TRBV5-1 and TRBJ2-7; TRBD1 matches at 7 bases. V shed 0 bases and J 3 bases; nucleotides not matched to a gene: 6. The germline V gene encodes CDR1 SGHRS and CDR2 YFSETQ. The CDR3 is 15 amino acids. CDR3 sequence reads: CASSLGRTGNYEQYF. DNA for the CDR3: TGCGCCAGCAGCTTGGGCCGGACAGGTAACTACGAGCAGTACTTC.

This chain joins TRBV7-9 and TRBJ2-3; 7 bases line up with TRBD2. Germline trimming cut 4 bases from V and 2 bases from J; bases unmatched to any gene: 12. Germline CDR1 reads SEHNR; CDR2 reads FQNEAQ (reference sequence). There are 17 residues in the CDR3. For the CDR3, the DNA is TGTGCCAGCAGCTACACCTTAAGCGGGATTTACACAGATACGCAGTATTTT. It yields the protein CASSYTLSGIYTDTQYF.